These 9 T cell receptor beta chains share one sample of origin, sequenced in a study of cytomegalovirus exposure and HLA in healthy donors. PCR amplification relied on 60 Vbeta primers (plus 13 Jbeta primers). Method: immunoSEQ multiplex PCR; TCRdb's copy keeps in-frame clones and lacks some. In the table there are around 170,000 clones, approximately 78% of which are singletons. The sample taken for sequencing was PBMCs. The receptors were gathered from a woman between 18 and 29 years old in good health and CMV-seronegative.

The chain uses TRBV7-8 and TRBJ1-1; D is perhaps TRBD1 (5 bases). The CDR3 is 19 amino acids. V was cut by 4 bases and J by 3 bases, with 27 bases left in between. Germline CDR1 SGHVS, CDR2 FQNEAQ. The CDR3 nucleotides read TGTGCCAGCAGCTATACCACCGGAGGGGCCCCAACCCCCCACACTGAAGCTTTCTTT. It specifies CASSYTTGGAPTPHTEAFF.

In nucleotides, the CDR3 is TGTGCCAGCTCACCACCGTCAGGGGGCGTCCCTCCTGCCGGGGAGCTGTTTTTT. It is translated as CASSPPSGGVPPAGELFF. This sequence joins TRBV18 and TRBJ2-2, with 8 bases lining up with TRBD1. V lost 0 bases, J lost 6 bases, and 12 bases stayed unmatched. Germline CDR1 is KGHSH and CDR2 is LQKENI. The CDR3 loop spans 18 amino acids.

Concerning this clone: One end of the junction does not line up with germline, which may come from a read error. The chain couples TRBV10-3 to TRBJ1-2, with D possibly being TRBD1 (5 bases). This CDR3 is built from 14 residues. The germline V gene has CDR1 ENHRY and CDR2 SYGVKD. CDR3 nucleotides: TGTGCCAGCAGTTACGAAGGGGCTAACTATGGCTACACCTTC. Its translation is CASSYEGANYGYTF.

This chain's CDR3 is CASSLVAGTYEQYF. CDR3 DNA sequence: TGTGCCAGCAGCTTAGTCGCCGGTACCTACGAGCAGTACTTC. The rearrangement joins TRBV11-2 to TRBJ2-7, with unresolved D. Germline V lookup: CDR1 SGHAT, CDR2 FQNNGV. V was trimmed by 1 base and J by 2 bases, leaving 9 bases between them. The CDR3 sequence is 14 residues long. The variable domain in full, with the rest retrieved from reference TRBV11-2 and TRBJ2-7, is EAGVAQSPRYKIIEKRQSVAFWCNPISGHATLYWYQQILGQGPKLLIQFQNNGVVDDSQLPKDRFSAERLKGVDSTLKIQPAKLEDSAVYLCASSLVAGTYEQYFGPGTRLTVT.

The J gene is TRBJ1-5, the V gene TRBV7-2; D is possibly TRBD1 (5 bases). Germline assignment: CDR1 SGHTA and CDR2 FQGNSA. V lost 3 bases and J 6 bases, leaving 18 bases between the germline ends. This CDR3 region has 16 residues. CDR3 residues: CASSFSGPGWSQPQHF. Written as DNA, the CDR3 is TGTGCCAGCAGCTTTTCCGGGCCAGGGTGGTCTCAGCCCCAGCATTTT.

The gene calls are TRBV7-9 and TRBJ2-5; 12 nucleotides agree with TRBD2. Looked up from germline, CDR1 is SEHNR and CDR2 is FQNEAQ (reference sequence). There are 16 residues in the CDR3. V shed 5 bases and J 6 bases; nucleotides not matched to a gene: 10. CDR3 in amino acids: CASSTPTSGGLQTQYF. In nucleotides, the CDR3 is TGTGCCAGCAGCACCCCGACTAGCGGGGGTTTACAGACCCAGTACTTC. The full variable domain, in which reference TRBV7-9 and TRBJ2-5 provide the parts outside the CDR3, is DTGVSQNPRHKITKRGQNVTFRCDPISEHNRLYWYRQTLGQGPEFLTYFQNEAQLEKSRLLSDRFSAERPKGSFSTLEIQRTEQGDSAMYLCASSTPTSGGLQTQYFGPGTRLLVL.

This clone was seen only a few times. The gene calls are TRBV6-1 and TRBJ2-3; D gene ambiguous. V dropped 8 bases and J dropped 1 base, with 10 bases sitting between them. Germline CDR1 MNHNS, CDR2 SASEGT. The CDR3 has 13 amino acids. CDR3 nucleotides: TGTGCCAGCTTGGATGAGGGCACAGATACGCAGTATTTT. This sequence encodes CASLDEGTDTQYF.

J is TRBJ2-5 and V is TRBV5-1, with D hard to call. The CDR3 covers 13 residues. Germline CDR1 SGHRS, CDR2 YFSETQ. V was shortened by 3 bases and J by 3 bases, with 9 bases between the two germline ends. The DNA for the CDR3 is TGCGCCAGCAGCTCCCGACTGGAAGAGACCCAGTACTTC. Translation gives CASSSRLEETQYF. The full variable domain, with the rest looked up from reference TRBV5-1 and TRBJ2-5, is KAGVTQTPRYLIKTRGQQVTLSCSPISGHRSVSWYQQTPGQGLQFLFEYFSETQRNKGNFPGRFSGRQFSNSRSEMNVSTLELGDSALYLCASSSRLEETQYFGPGTRLLVL.

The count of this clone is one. The CDR3, as DNA: TGCGCCAGCAGGGAAGGCTTGAGCGGAACCTACGAGCAGTACTTC. Translating gives CASREGLSGTYEQYF. The gene calls are TRBV5-1 and TRBJ2-7; weak D call: TRBD2 (5 bases). Germline values: CDR1 SGHRS, CDR2 YFSETQ. Trimming stripped 5 bases from V and 2 bases from J, with 17 bases between. The CDR3 runs 15 residues. The whole variable domain, remainder taken from reference TRBV5-1 and TRBJ2-7, is KAGVTQTPRYLIKTRGQQVTLSCSPISGHRSVSWYQQTPGQGLQFLFEYFSETQRNKGNFPGRFSGRQFSNSRSEMNVSTLELGDSALYLCASREGLSGTYEQYFGPGTRLTVT.